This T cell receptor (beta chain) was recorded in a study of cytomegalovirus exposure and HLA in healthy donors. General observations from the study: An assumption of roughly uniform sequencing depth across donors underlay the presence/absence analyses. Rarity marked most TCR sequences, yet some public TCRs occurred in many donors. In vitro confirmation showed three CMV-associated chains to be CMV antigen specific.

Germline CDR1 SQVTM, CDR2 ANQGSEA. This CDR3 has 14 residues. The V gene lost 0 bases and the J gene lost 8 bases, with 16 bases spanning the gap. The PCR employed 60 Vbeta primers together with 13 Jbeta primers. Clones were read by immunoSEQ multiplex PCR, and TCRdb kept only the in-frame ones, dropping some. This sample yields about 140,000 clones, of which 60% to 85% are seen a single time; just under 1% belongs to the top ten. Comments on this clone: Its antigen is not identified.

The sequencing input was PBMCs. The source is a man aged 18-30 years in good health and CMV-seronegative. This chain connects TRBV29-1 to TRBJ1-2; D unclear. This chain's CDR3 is CSVEERQPSSGYTF. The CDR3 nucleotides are TGCAGCGTTGAAGAACGACAACCTTCATCCGGCTACACCTTC.